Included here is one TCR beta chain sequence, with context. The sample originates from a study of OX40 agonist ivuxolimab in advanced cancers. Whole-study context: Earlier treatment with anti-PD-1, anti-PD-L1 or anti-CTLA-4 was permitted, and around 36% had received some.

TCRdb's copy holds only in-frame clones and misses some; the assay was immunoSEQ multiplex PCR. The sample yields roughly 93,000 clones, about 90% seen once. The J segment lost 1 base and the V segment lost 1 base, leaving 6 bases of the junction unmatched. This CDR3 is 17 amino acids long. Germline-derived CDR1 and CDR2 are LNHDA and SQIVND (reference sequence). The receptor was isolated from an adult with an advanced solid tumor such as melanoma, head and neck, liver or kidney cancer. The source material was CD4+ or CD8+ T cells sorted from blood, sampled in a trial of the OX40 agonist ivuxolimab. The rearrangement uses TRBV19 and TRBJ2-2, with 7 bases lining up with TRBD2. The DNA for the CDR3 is TGTGCCAGTAGTATAGCGGGGAGGGGAAAGAACACCGGGGAGCTGTTTTTT. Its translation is CASSIAGRGKNTGELFF.